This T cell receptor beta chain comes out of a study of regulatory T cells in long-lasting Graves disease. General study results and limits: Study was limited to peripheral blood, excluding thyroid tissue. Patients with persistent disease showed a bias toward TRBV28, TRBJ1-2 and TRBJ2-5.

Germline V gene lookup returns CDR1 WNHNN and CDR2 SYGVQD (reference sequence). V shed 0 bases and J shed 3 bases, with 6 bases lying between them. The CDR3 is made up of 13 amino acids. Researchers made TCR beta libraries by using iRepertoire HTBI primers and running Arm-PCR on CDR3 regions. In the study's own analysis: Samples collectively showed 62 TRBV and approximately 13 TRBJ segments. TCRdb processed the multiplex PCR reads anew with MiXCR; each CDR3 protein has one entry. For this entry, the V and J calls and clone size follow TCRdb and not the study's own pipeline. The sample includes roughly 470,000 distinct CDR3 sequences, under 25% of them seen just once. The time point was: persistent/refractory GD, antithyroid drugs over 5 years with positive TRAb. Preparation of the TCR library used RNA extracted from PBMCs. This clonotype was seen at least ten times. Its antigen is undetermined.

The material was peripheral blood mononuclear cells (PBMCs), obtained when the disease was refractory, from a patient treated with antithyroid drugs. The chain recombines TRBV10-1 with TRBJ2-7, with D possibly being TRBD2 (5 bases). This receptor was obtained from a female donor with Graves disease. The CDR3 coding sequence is TGCGCCAGCAGTGAGTCGGGAGTCTACGAGCAGTACTTC. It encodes CASSESGVYEQYF.